This entry is about one TCR beta chain. No antigen is known for it. Method: immunoSEQ multiplex PCR; TCRdb's copy keeps in-frame clones and lacks some. The sample has approximately 15,000 clones; around 78% are singletons. This CDR3 has 15 residues. V dropped 1 base and J dropped 3; count of bases not matched to a gene: 5. Per the germline V gene, CDR1 is SGHTA and CDR2 is FQGNSA. This record comes from a study of chemoradiotherapy in HPV16-positive cancers. The study, taken as a whole, reports: For HPV16-positive patients, expanding HPV-responsive T cells associated with longer recurrence-free survival. Candidate HPV-specific clones and E7-related TCR motifs grew in tumor during treatment. Only two HPV16-positive patients supplied the functional HPV-specificity definition.

The receptor comes from a human donor with HPV-associated anogenital cancer. This chain uses TRBV7-2 with TRBJ1-1, with TRBD1 matching 7 bases. This specimen was acquired from a patient who underwent chemoradiotherapy. In DNA form, the CDR3 reads TGTGCCAGCAGCTTAGAGCAGGGGGGTTACACTGAAGCTTTCTTT. Protein: CASSLEQGGYTEAFF.